This TCR beta chain is drawn from a study of T cells expressing NK-cell markers. Study-level findings and limits: In several donors, dominant NKG2C+ clonotypes were roughly 1.0-8% of CD8+ T cells.

Germline lookup yields CDR1 SGHRS and CDR2 YFSETQ. The CDR3 contains 15 residues. As to this clonotype: Its antigen is undetermined.

From the 5' RACE reads, TCRdb lists one entry per CDR3 protein and no DNA. With roughly 180,000 distinct CDR3 sequences in the sample, the ten largest clones hold about 18%. Sequenced sample: blood T cells: a sorted CD56 or NKG2C T cell subset, CD4+ or CD8+ T cells, or bulk PBMC T cells (not recorded which). The chain joins TRBV5-1 to TRBJ2-1; no DNA is available, so the TRBD1 call from TCRdb remains unchecked. The TCR comes from a woman aged 18 to 75 in good health. The CDR3 sequence is CASSLGAGAYNEQFF.